Listed below are T cell receptor beta chains from one sample, sequenced in a study of a mutant IDH1 vaccine in newly diagnosed glioma. The antigens for these receptors are not known. Sequencing was performed with immunoSEQ multiplex PCR; in TCRdb, only in-frame clones are kept and a portion is missing. The profile shows some 20,000 clones, 80% to 85% of them singletons. Sequenced material: PBMCs, taken from a glioma patient whose treatment included an IDH1 peptide vaccine. Source of these receptors: a man aged 35 to 55 with glioma. Each CDR3 is given without its conserved first and last residue. Each record gives: V gene, J gene, CDR3 protein.

TRBV9	TRBJ1-3	ASSVAPRSGNTIY
TRBV7-9	TRBJ2-4	ASSPPGQGTKNIQY
TRBV19	TRBJ1-1	ASSNGLTVNTEAF
TRBV11-2	TRBJ2-7	ASGWTSASSYEQY
TRBV5-4	TRBJ1-1	ASSVDTNTEAF
TRBV25-1	TRBJ2-1	ASRTSGRSPF
TRBV27	TRBJ2-2	ASSPPIGLAGGTGELF
TRBV6-1	TRBJ1-1	ASTMTGTEAF
TRBV10-3	TRBJ2-1	AIKASDSYNEQF
TRBV7-9	TRBJ2-5	ASSVQGQETQY
TRBV4-2	TRBJ1-6	ASSQDITGDYSPLH
TRBV6-6	TRBJ2-1	ASRSSGGAGEQF
TRBV27	TRBJ2-7	ASSTGSYEQY
TRBV7-9	TRBJ2-1	ASSLAGATYNEQF
TRBV7-9	TRBJ1-2	ASSLMQGEYGYT
TRBV27	TRBJ1-2	ASSLLGTDYGYT
TRBV4-2	TRBJ2-5	ASSQGGTEETQY
TRBV7-3	TRBJ2-3	ASSLGTSTDTQY
TRBV5-1	TRBJ1-2	ASSPSPDSSGYT
TRBV6-4	TRBJ1-2	ASSDSAETNYGYT
TRBV6-5	TRBJ2-7	ASRQPSREQY
TRBV5-5	TRBJ1-5	ASSPFGGDQPQH
TRBV5-4	TRBJ2-3	ASSLQGAADTQY
TRBV29-1	TRBJ1-5	SVVGQGTDSSQPQH
TRBV2	TRBJ1-4	ASSARQATNEKLF
TRBV25-1	TRBJ1-2	AGQKGARSGYT
TRBV5-1	TRBJ1-2	ASSLEQGNYGYT
TRBV2	TRBJ1-2	ASRLGSYGYT
TRBV18	TRBJ2-3	ASSPRGRGLAGFTDTQY
TRBV4-1	TRBJ1-1	ASSPRQGSSGAEAF
TRBV5-6	TRBJ1-6	ASSRTLYNSPLH
TRBV5-1	TRBJ2-6	ASSLPLSGANVLT
TRBV28	TRBJ2-3	ASSPPRYLPAYTQY
TRBV6-5	TRBJ2-1	ASTSSGRINEQF
TRBV6-1	TRBJ2-1	ASSRRGTMGEQF
TRBV10-3	TRBJ2-1	AIRPGQVRVNEQF
TRBV5-8	TRBJ2-6	ANRGAGANVLT
TRBV11-3	TRBJ2-7	ASSLGTGPYEQY
TRBV5-8	TRBJ2-1	ASSWGGGAYNEQF
TRBV7-2	TRBJ2-1	ASSLARQGYNEQF
TRBV7-2	TRBJ2-2	ASSLSRTGELF
TRBV6-1	TRBJ1-2	ASSRDRSNYGYT
TRBV4-2	TRBJ1-1	ASSQEVGRTEAF
TRBV7-9	TRBJ2-7	ASSPAAGTYEQY
TRBV18	TRBJ1-1	ASSLGRGNTEAF
TRBV19	TRBJ1-1	ASSMDSDTEAF
TRBV7-9	TRBJ1-3	ASSLLVSGNTIY
TRBV5-1	TRBJ1-5	ASSFTGGGNQPQH
TRBV14	TRBJ2-7	ASSPTGRGLAVSYEQY
TRBV5-1	TRBJ2-5	ASSLEGLVWETQY
TRBV9	TRBJ2-2	ASSVVEGRAGELF
TRBV28	TRBJ2-3	ASRETQNTQY
TRBV5-1	TRBJ1-1	ASSFSGNPRLNTEAF
TRBV18	TRBJ1-1	ASSPPRQTMNTEAF
TRBV27	TRBJ2-7	ASSSPGQGIYEQY
TRBV5-4	TRBJ1-2	ASSLGGTNYGYT
TRBV6-5	TRBJ1-2	ASSPTGRGAGYT
TRBV9	TRBJ2-3	ASSVRWLDTDTQY
TRBV5-1	TRBJ2-2	ASSKLGLAGGAGELF